The present entry profiles one T cell receptor (beta chain) with its context. What it binds is unknown. One junction end does not reproduce the germline sequence, and a read error may be involved. These data come from a study of cytomegalovirus exposure and HLA in healthy donors. Notes on the study in general: It was in a later analysis that TCR association rates were seen to vary by HLA locus, highest for DRB1 and lowest for HLA-C. Presence/absence analyses assumed roughly uniform sequencing depth across donors.

Donors likely had unrecorded immune exposures despite being nominally healthy when sampled. The PCR made use of 60 Vbeta and 13 Jbeta primers. Clones were sequenced by immunoSEQ multiplex PCR, and TCRdb holds only the in-frame ones, with some missing. The sample holds around 97,000 clones, roughly 73% seen once. The sample comprised PBMCs. This receptor was obtained from a man aged 35-49 years in good health and CMV-seronegative.

The CDR3 DNA follows: TGTGCCAGCAGCCCCCGGGACAGGGACCCGGTCTTC. Amino acid sequence: CASSPRDRDPVF. This chain links TRBV11-3 with TRBJ2-1; 9 bases line up with TRBD1. The CDR3 has 12 residues. The V gene's germline CDR1 is SGHNT and CDR2 YENEEA.